This entry features one T cell receptor (beta chain) sequence. The data stem from a study of cytomegalovirus exposure and HLA in healthy donors. Germline V gene lookup returns CDR1 SGHRS and CDR2 YFSETQ. The V and J ends lost 4 bases and 4 bases respectively, with 14 bases between them. The CDR3 spans 14 residues. The PCR was carried out with 60 Vbeta primers and 13 Jbeta primers. Sequencing used immunoSEQ multiplex PCR; TCRdb keeps in-frame clones, though not all of them. The table shows 150,000 to 200,000 clones, with roughly 85% occurring only once. This sequence joins TRBV5-1 and TRBJ1-1; D is perhaps TRBD1 (5 bases). The sequenced material came from PBMCs. This TCR was sampled from a male donor in good health and CMV-seronegative. The DNA for the CDR3 is TGCGCCAGCAGCATCACAGGAGAGATCACTGAAGCTTTCTTT. Amino acid sequence: CASSITGEITEAFF.